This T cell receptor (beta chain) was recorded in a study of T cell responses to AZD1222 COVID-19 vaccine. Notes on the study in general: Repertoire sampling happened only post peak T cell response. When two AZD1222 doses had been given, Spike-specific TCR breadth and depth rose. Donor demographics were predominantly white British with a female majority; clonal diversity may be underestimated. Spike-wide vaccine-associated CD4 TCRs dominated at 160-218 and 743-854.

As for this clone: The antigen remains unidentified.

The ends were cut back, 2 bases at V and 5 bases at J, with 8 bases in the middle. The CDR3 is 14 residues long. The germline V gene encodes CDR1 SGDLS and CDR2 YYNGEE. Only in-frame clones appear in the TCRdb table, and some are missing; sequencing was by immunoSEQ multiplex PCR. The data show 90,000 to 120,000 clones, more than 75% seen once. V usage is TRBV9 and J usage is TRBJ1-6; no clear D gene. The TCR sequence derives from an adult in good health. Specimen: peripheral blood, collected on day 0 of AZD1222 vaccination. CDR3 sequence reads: CASSVSGNNSPLHF. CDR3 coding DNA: TGTGCCAGCAGCGTCTCAGGAAATAATTCACCCCTCCACTTT.